A single sample gave rise to the 8 T cell receptor beta chains below, sequenced in a study of cytomegalovirus exposure and HLA in healthy donors. PCR was performed using 60 Vbeta and 13 Jbeta primers. Produced via immunoSEQ multiplex PCR; TCRdb's table is partial and in-frame only. The profile shows about 150,000 clones, 65% to 70% of them singletons. The sample consisted of PBMCs. The receptor set was obtained from a man under 40 in good health and CMV-seropositive.

This clone was seen a few times. Within the sample, other DNA sequences also encode this same CDR3. The chain combines TRBV27 with TRBJ1-2; 7 nucleotides line up with TRBD1. The CDR3 totals 17 residues. Germline trimming cut 5 bases from V and 4 bases from J; bases unmatched to any gene: 16. Germline assignment: CDR1 MNHEY and CDR2 SMNVEV (reference sequence). The CDR3 here is CASSPPPFDREGYGYTF. The CDR3 DNA follows: TGTGCCAGCAGTCCGCCTCCGTTCGACAGGGAAGGCTATGGCTACACCTTC.

This chain uses TRBV27 with TRBJ2-5; D uncertain. V lost 5 bases and J lost 1, with 17 bases in between. The germline V gene encodes CDR1 MNHEY and CDR2 SMNVEV (reference sequence). This CDR3 spans 16 amino acids. CDR3 nucleotides: TGTGCCAGCAGTAAAGACTCCCCCCCACCCCAAGAGACCCAGTACTTC. It is translated as CASSKDSPPPQETQYF.

This rearrangement joins TRBV5-1 to TRBJ2-1, with 10 bases matching TRBD1. Germline lookup yields CDR1 SGHRS and CDR2 YFSETQ. Trimming at V came to 2 bases and at J to 4 bases, leaving 3 bases not matched to a gene. This CDR3 spans 15 amino acids. In DNA, the CDR3 is TGCGCCAGCAGCTTCGGACAGGGGGTATACAATGAGCAGTTCTTC. This encodes CASSFGQGVYNEQFF.

The chain links TRBV14 to TRBJ1-2; D is uncertain. The V gene's germline CDR1 is SGHDN and CDR2 FVKESK. The V end was cut by 4 bases, the J end by 0 bases, with 12 bases between. The CDR3 contains 15 residues. The CDR3 protein is CASSLGGGANYGYTF. The CDR3 coding sequence is TGTGCCAGCAGCCTCGGAGGTGGGGCTAACTATGGCTACACCTTC. The full variable domain, with the rest looked up from reference TRBV14 and TRBJ1-2, is EAGVTQFPSHSVIEKGQTVTLRCDPISGHDNLYWYRRVMGKEIKFLLHFVKESKQDESGMPNNRFLAERTGGTYSTLKVQPAELEDSGVYFCASSLGGGANYGYTFGSGTRLTVV.

The chain combines TRBV7-3 with TRBJ1-1, with D maybe TRBD1 (6 bases). The V gene lost 6 bases and the J gene lost 3 bases, with 11 bases spanning the gap. Germline V lookup: CDR1 SGHTA, CDR2 FQGTGA. CDR3 size: 13 residues. The CDR3 coding sequence is TGTGCCAGCAGAGGACAGATGGACACTGAAGCTTTCTTT. Amino acid sequence: CASRGQMDTEAFF.

V and J are TRBV7-9 and TRBJ1-2, with D possibly being TRBD1 (6 bases). CDR1 and CDR2 (germline): SEHNR, FQNEAQ (reference sequence). This CDR3 has 13 residues. Deletions cut 6 bases from V and 4 bases from J, with 12 bases between. The CDR3 nucleotides are TGTGCCAGCAGTCACAGGGACCTCTATGGCTACACCTTC. Translation gives CASSHRDLYGYTF.

This clone has more than one count but fewer than ten. CDR3 coding DNA: TGTGCCAGCAGCTTGGATGGTCAACCGGGAGCTGACGAGCAGTACTTC. Amino acids: CASSLDGQPGADEQYF. This rearrangement joins TRBV5-8 to TRBJ2-7; the D gene is possibly TRBD2 (6 bases). The CDR3 spans 16 residues. Germline V gene sequence: CDR1 SGHTS, CDR2 YDEGEE. The germline V and J ends were trimmed by 0 bases and 5 bases, with 18 bases remaining between them.

The chain recombines TRBV18 with TRBJ1-4; 8 bases map to TRBD1. Per germline, CDR1 KGHSH and CDR2 LQKENI. V lost 4 bases, J lost 7 bases, and 8 bases stayed unmatched. This CDR3 comprises 15 residues. CDR3 bases: TGTGCCAGCTCACACGACGGACAGGGTTTTGAAAAACTGTTTTTT. Its protein product is CASSHDGQGFEKLFF.